These T cell receptor beta chains were read from a single sample in a study of blood T cell repertoires in COVID-19. Profiled with immunoSEQ multiplex PCR; TCRdb holds only in-frame clones, not every one. The sample lists some 390,000 clones, 85% to 90% occurring once. Sequencing was done on a sample of PBMCs or T cells enriched from blood (not recorded which). The receptors shown here come from a man younger than 45 who had recovered from COVID-19. Each CDR3 is given with its conserved first and last residue. D genes are given only for firm matches. Rows give clone size only sometimes, using once, few, many, or a class for an expanded clone.

abundance: -; d_gene: -; v_gene: TRBV6-5; j_gene: TRBJ2-6; CDR3aa: CASSYSLAGANVLTF; CDR3nt: TGTGCCAGCAGTTACTCCCTAGCTGGGGCCAACGTCCTGACTTTC
abundance: -; d_gene: TRBD2; v_gene: TRBV19; j_gene: TRBJ2-1; CDR3aa: CASSIGGRSPNEQFF; CDR3nt: TGTGCCAGTAGTATAGGCGGGAGATCCCCCAATGAGCAGTTCTTC
abundance: -; d_gene: -; v_gene: TRBV5-1; j_gene: TRBJ1-4; CDR3aa: CASSRAGSATNEKLFF; CDR3nt: TGCGCCAGCAGCCGGGCGGGGAGTGCAACTAATGAAAAACTGTTTTTT
abundance: -; d_gene: TRBD1; v_gene: TRBV20-1; j_gene: TRBJ2-5; CDR3aa: CSASRQGLETQYF; CDR3nt: TGCAGTGCTAGTCGACAGGGGCTAGAGACCCAGTACTTC
abundance: -; d_gene: -; v_gene: TRBV2; j_gene: TRBJ2-1; CDR3aa: CASRAPEGHGEQFF; CDR3nt: TGTGCCAGCAGAGCACCGGAGGGCCATGGTGAGCAGTTCTTC
abundance: -; d_gene: -; v_gene: TRBV5-4; j_gene: TRBJ2-3; CDR3aa: CASSLVEGGDTQYF; CDR3nt: TGTGCCAGCAGCTTGGTAGAAGGGGGTGACACGCAGTATTTT
abundance: -; d_gene: TRBD1; v_gene: TRBV5-1; j_gene: TRBJ2-7; CDR3aa: CASSLNDRAEQYF; CDR3nt: TGCGCCAGCAGCCTCAATGACAGGGCCGAGCAGTACTTC
abundance: -; d_gene: -; v_gene: TRBV11-2; j_gene: TRBJ1-2; CDR3aa: CASSPGSAPDGYTF; CDR3nt: TGTGCCAGCAGCCCAGGGTCCGCACCGGATGGCTACACCTTC
abundance: -; d_gene: -; v_gene: TRBV3-1/TRBV3-2; j_gene: TRBJ1-4; CDR3aa: CASTSSVGHKLFF; CDR3nt: TGTGCCAGCACCTCGTCAGTTGGGCATAAACTGTTTTTT
abundance: -; d_gene: TRBD2; v_gene: TRBV5-1; j_gene: TRBJ2-2; CDR3aa: CATSWGLAGDGELFF; CDR3nt: TGCGCCACCTCCTGGGGACTAGCGGGAGACGGGGAGCTGTTTTTT
abundance: -; d_gene: TRBD1; v_gene: TRBV7-2; j_gene: TRBJ1-4; CDR3aa: CASSLMGQGAEKLFF; CDR3nt: TGTGCCAGCAGCTTAATGGGACAGGGGGCCGAAAAACTGTTTTTT
abundance: -; d_gene: TRBD2; v_gene: TRBV7-9; j_gene: TRBJ2-1; CDR3aa: CASSTVLGLAGGSYNEQFF; CDR3nt: TGTGCCAGCAGCACGGTATTAGGACTAGCGGGGGGCTCCTACAATGAGCAGTTCTTC
abundance: -; d_gene: -; v_gene: TRBV12-5; j_gene: TRBJ2-7; CDR3aa: CASGPSYEQYF; CDR3nt: TGTGCTAGTGGCCCGTCCTACGAGCAGTACTTC
abundance: -; d_gene: -; v_gene: TRBV27; j_gene: TRBJ1-2; CDR3aa: CASSSPDTYGYTF; CDR3nt: TGTGCCAGCAGTTCCCCGGACACCTATGGCTACACCTTC
abundance: -; d_gene: -; v_gene: TRBV28; j_gene: TRBJ1-6; CDR3aa: CASSPVTGSSYNSPLHF; CDR3nt: TGTGCCAGCAGTCCCGTGACGGGGAGCTCCTATAATTCACCCCTCCACTTT
abundance: -; d_gene: -; v_gene: TRBV20-1; j_gene: TRBJ1-1; CDR3aa: CSASFHLNTEAFF; CDR3nt: TGCAGTGCTAGTTTTCACTTGAACACTGAAGCTTTCTTT
abundance: -; d_gene: -; v_gene: TRBV7-3; j_gene: TRBJ2-2; CDR3aa: CASSQTPNTGELFF; CDR3nt: TGTGCCAGCAGTCAGACACCGAACACCGGGGAGCTGTTTTTT
abundance: once; d_gene: -; v_gene: TRBV18; j_gene: TRBJ1-5; CDR3aa: CASSPSYQQPQHF; CDR3nt: TGTGCCAGCTCACCATCTTATCAGCAGCCCCAGCATTTT
abundance: -; d_gene: TRBD1; v_gene: TRBV11-2; j_gene: TRBJ1-1; CDR3aa: CASSEQNRGTEAFF; CDR3nt: TGTGCCAGCAGCGAACAAAACAGGGGTACTGAAGCTTTCTTT
abundance: once; d_gene: TRBD1; v_gene: TRBV4-1; j_gene: TRBJ1-5; CDR3aa: CASSQRQGAGQPQHF; CDR3nt: TGCGCCAGCAGCCAACGCCAGGGGGCTGGGCAGCCCCAGCATTTT
abundance: -; d_gene: TRBD2; v_gene: TRBV5-8; j_gene: TRBJ2-7; CDR3aa: CASSALAGVGEQYF; CDR3nt: TGTGCCAGCAGCGCATTAGCGGGAGTTGGTGAGCAGTACTTC
abundance: once; d_gene: -; v_gene: TRBV6-2/TRBV6-3; j_gene: TRBJ1-2; CDR3aa: CASSSAGVGDYGYTF; CDR3nt: TGTGCCAGCAGTTCCGCCGGGGTAGGTGACTATGGCTACACCTTC
abundance: -; d_gene: -; v_gene: TRBV28; j_gene: TRBJ2-7; CDR3aa: CASTRGFAGTYEQYF; CDR3nt: TGTGCCAGCACCCGCGGGTTCGCGGGGACCTACGAGCAGTACTTC
abundance: -; d_gene: -; v_gene: TRBV18; j_gene: TRBJ2-5; CDR3aa: CASSPGRETQYF; CDR3nt: TGTGCCAGCTCACCAGGGAGAGAGACCCAGTACTTC
abundance: -; d_gene: -; v_gene: TRBV5-6; j_gene: TRBJ1-2; CDR3aa: CASSLLLETLFRDGYTF; CDR3nt: TGTGCCAGCAGCTTGTTGCTGGAGACTCTTTTCCGGGATGGCTACACCTTC
abundance: -; d_gene: -; v_gene: TRBV7-9; j_gene: TRBJ1-4; CDR3aa: CASSLRTAENEKLFF; CDR3nt: TGTGCCAGCAGCTTACGGACAGCCGAGAATGAAAAACTGTTTTTT
abundance: -; d_gene: -; v_gene: TRBV30; j_gene: TRBJ2-7; CDR3aa: CAWSVLGPSSYEQYF; CDR3nt: TGTGCCTGGAGTGTACTAGGGCCCAGCTCCTACGAGCAGTACTTC
abundance: -; d_gene: TRBD2; v_gene: TRBV3-1/TRBV3-2; j_gene: TRBJ2-3; CDR3aa: CASSQGITSGSTDTQYF; CDR3nt: TGTGCCAGCAGCCAGGGGATCACTAGCGGGTCTACAGATACGCAGTATTTT
abundance: -; d_gene: TRBD1; v_gene: TRBV4-1; j_gene: TRBJ2-1; CDR3aa: CASSQSGGYEQFF; CDR3nt: TGCGCCAGCAGTCAATCAGGGGGCTATGAGCAGTTCTTC
abundance: -; d_gene: TRBD1; v_gene: TRBV18; j_gene: TRBJ1-1; CDR3aa: CASSPLGQGEIIVNTEAFF; CDR3nt: TGTGCCAGCTCACCCCTGGGACAGGGCGAGATAATTGTGAACACTGAAGCTTTCTTT
abundance: -; d_gene: -; v_gene: TRBV7-3; j_gene: TRBJ2-5; CDR3aa: CASSLTVLPETQYF; CDR3nt: TGTGCCAGCAGCTTAACTGTCCTTCCGGAGACCCAGTACTTC
abundance: -; d_gene: TRBD2; v_gene: TRBV4-1; j_gene: TRBJ2-1; CDR3aa: CASSQPIRTSGTRYNEQFF; CDR3nt: TGCGCCAGCAGCCAACCAATCCGGACTAGCGGGACAAGGTACAATGAGCAGTTCTTC